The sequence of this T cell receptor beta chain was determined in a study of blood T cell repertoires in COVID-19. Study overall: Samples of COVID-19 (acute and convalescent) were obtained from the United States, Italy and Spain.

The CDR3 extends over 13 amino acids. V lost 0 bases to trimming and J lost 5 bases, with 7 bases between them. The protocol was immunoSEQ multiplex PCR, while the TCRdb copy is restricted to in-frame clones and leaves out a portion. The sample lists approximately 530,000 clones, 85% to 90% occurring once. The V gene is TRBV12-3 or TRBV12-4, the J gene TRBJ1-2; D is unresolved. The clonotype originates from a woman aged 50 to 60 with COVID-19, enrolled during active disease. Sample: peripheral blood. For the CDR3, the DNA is TGTGCCAGCAGTTTAGCGCCGGTTTATGGCTACACCTTC. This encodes CASSLAPVYGYTF.